A single sample gave rise to the 25 T cell receptor beta chains below, sequenced in a study of cytomegalovirus exposure and HLA in healthy donors. Primers: 60 Vbeta forward and 13 Jbeta reverse. The assay was immunoSEQ multiplex PCR, and TCRdb's table has in-frame clones only and misses some. Counted here are around 120,000 clones, 70% to 80% occurring once; the ten biggest clones make up approximately 3.6%. The sample comprised PBMCs. These receptors were obtained from a man younger than 40 in good health and CMV-seronegative.

The chain has TRBV10-1 and TRBJ1-1; 7 bases agree with TRBD1. CDR3 length equals 14 residues. Germline values: CDR1 WNHNN, CDR2 SYGVQD (reference sequence). J lost 0 bases, V lost 4 bases, and 2 bases had no gene match. The CDR3 DNA reads TGCGCCAGCAGTGGACAGGGCGTGAACACTGAAGCTTTCTTT. It is translated as CASSGQGVNTEAFF.

This clone has just one count. The rearrangement links TRBV2 to TRBJ1-6; possible D gene TRBD1, 6 bases. V was clipped by 7 bases and J by 8 bases, with 9 bases between them. CDR3 length: 12 amino acids. The germline gives CDR1 SNHLY, CDR2 FYNNEI. The CDR3 DNA reads as TGTGCCAGCAATAAGGGGGATTCACCCCTCCACTTT. It codes for CASNKGDSPLHF.

V usage is TRBV28 and J usage is TRBJ1-2, with D perhaps TRBD1 (5 bases). Germline CDR1 MDHEN, CDR2 SYDVKM. The V end was cut by 4 bases, the J end by 0 bases, with 6 bases between. There are 13 residues in the CDR3. The CDR3 DNA is TGTGCCAGCAGTTGGGGCACTAACTATGGCTACACCTTC. Protein sequence: CASSWGTNYGYTF.

J is TRBJ1-1 and V is TRBV7-2; TRBD1 might be the D (6 bases). Germline V gives CDR1 SGHTA, CDR2 FQGNSA. V lost 1 base and J lost 0, with 9 bases in between. The CDR3 has 15 amino acids. This CDR3 is CASSLGGTLNTEAFF. The CDR3 coding sequence is TGTGCCAGCAGCTTAGGAGGGACACTGAACACTGAAGCTTTCTTT.

The chain employs TRBV6-6 and TRBJ2-5, with D maybe TRBD2 (6 bases). The CDR3 runs 15 residues. The germline V and J ends were trimmed by 5 bases and 5 bases, with 18 bases remaining between them. Germline loops: CDR1 MNHNY, CDR2 SVGAGI (reference sequence). CDR3 DNA: TGTGCCAGCAGTATACGGCCGGGACTTAAGGAGACCCAGTACTTC. This gives the protein CASSIRPGLKETQYF.

The chain has TRBV28 and TRBJ2-2, with TRBD2 as a possible D gene (6 bases). The CDR3 contains 16 residues. In germline, CDR1 is MDHEN, CDR2 SYDVKM. The V end lost 3 bases, the J end lost 6 bases, and 17 bases lay between the germline ends. This CDR3 is CASSLLAAGGSGELFF. The CDR3 DNA reads as TGTGCCAGCAGTTTGTTGGCGGCTGGGGGGTCCGGGGAGCTGTTTTTT.

This chain uses TRBV19 with TRBJ1-1, with D possibly TRBD1 on 5 matching bases. There are 12 residues in the CDR3. Germline values: CDR1 LNHDA, CDR2 SQIVND (reference sequence). V was pared by 11 bases and J by 7 bases, with 17 bases between. In nucleotides, the CDR3 is TGTGCCGGGGGACGGCGGGGCGGTGAAGCTTTCTTT. As protein: CAGGRRGGEAFF.

The chain couples TRBV6-5 to TRBJ2-7, with 8 bases matching TRBD1. This CDR3 is built from 15 residues. Looked up from germline, CDR1 is MNHEY and CDR2 is SVGAGI. V trimming: 2 bases; J trimming: 1 base; junction bases outside the gene matches: 4. This CDR3 is CASSYGQGASYEQYF. In DNA form, the CDR3 reads TGTGCCAGCAGTTACGGGCAGGGGGCATCCTACGAGCAGTACTTC.

In its sample, this clone was seen once. The chain joins TRBV6-1 to TRBJ2-3; 10 bases match TRBD2. Germline lookup yields CDR1 MNHNS and CDR2 SASEGT. Trimming cost V 8 bases and J 5 bases; bases outside gene matches: 10. The CDR3 is 15 amino acids. This chain's CDR3 is CASGLASGSKDTQYF. The CDR3 DNA is TGTGCCAGCGGCCTCGCTAGCGGGAGTAAAGATACGCAGTATTTT.

V usage is TRBV30 and J usage is TRBJ1-4; D is uncertain. Trimming took off 4 bases at V and 7 bases at J, with 13 bases between the two ends. The CDR3 extends over 13 amino acids. CDR1 and CDR2 from the germline V gene are GTSNPN and SVGIG (reference sequence). The CDR3 sequence is CAWNEGLSEKLFF. DNA for the CDR3: TGTGCCTGGAATGAGGGCTTAAGTGAAAAACTGTTTTTT.

The chain couples TRBV7-9 to TRBJ1-2; tentatively, D is TRBD1 (5 bases). This CDR3 comprises 14 residues. CDR1 is SEHNR and CDR2 is FQNEAQ in the germline V gene (reference sequence). Trimming took 2 bases from V and 0 from J, leaving 7 bases between them. The chain's CDR3 is CASSLRDSNYGYTF. The CDR3, as DNA: TGTGCCAGCAGCTTACGGGACTCTAACTATGGCTACACCTTC.

This sequence joins TRBV18 and TRBJ1-4; 8 bases agree with TRBD1. V trimming: 2 bases; J trimming: 3 bases; junction bases outside the gene matches: 8. The CDR3 covers 17 residues. Germline V CDR1 and CDR2: KGHSH, LQKENI. CDR3 sequence reads: CASSPNLMTGANEKLFF. CDR3 nucleotide sequence: TGTGCCAGCTCACCAAACCTAATGACAGGGGCTAATGAAAAACTGTTTTTT. Together with reference TRBV18 and TRBJ1-4, the CDR3 gives the full variable domain: NAGVMQNPRHLVRRRGQEARLRCSPMKGHSHVYWYRQLPEEGLKFMVYLQKENIIDESGMPKERFSAEFPKEGPSILRIQQVVRGDSAAYFCASSPNLMTGANEKLFFGSGTQLSVL.

The chain links TRBV30 to TRBJ2-2; D remains unclear. V lost 4 bases, J lost 1 base, and 10 bases lay in between. The germline V gene encodes CDR1 GTSNPN and CDR2 SVGIG (reference sequence). The CDR3 is 14 amino acids. CDR3 amino acids: CAWKAVRNTGELFF. CDR3 coding DNA: TGTGCCTGGAAAGCTGTAAGGAACACCGGGGAGCTGTTTTTT.

The chain recombines TRBV9 with TRBJ2-1, with D tentatively TRBD2 (6 bases). The V gene lost 1 base and the J gene lost 0 bases, with 11 bases spanning the gap. CDR3 size: 16 residues. Germline CDR1 reads SGDLS; CDR2 reads YYNGEE. CDR3 bases: TGTGCCAGCAGCGTAAGGGGCGGGGTCTCCTACAATGAGCAGTTCTTC. Amino acid sequence: CASSVRGGVSYNEQFF.

The chain combines TRBV29-1 with TRBJ2-7; TRBD1 matches at 7 bases. The V and J ends lost 6 bases and 4 bases, in that order; junction bases with no gene match: 9. CDR1 is SQVTM and CDR2 is ANQGSEA in the germline V gene. This CDR3 comprises 13 residues. This CDR3 reads CSVSMGQSYEQYF. CDR3 bases: TGCAGCGTGTCGATGGGACAGAGTTACGAGCAGTACTTC.

In this sample, this clone turned up a few times. The chain carries TRBV9 and TRBJ2-7, with D perhaps TRBD2 (5 bases). With 0 bases removed from V and 2 bases from J, the gap between germline ends came to 6 bases. This CDR3 spans 13 amino acids. Per the germline V gene, CDR1 is SGDLS and CDR2 is YYNGEE. DNA for the CDR3: TGTGCCAGCAGCGTAGGAGGGCCCTACGAGCAGTACTTC. Translating it yields CASSVGGPYEQYF. The complete variable domain, with remaining parts taken from reference TRBV9 and TRBJ2-7, reads DSGVTQTPKHLITATGQRVTLRCSPRSGDLSVYWYQQSLDQGLQFLIQYYNGEERAKGNILERFSAQQFPDLHSELNLSSLELGDSALYFCASSVGGPYEQYFGPGTRLTVT.

The chain combines TRBV29-1 with TRBJ2-3; 10 nucleotides agree with TRBD2. J gave up 6 bases and V 6 bases, and 6 bases lay outside the gene matches. The CDR3 covers 13 residues. Looked up from germline, CDR1 is SQVTM and CDR2 is ANQGSEA. As DNA, the CDR3 is TGCAGCGTCTTGAGCGGGAGGGCGGATACGCAGTATTTT. Translated, it gives CSVLSGRADTQYF.

This clone appeared a few times. The chain employs TRBV18 and TRBJ1-2; no reliable D call. CDR3 length: 18 residues. Germline-derived CDR1 and CDR2 are KGHSH and LQKENI. V shed 0 bases and J shed 5 bases, with 22 bases lying between them. The CDR3 reads CASSPPVWEATWEYGYTF. The DNA of the CDR3 is TGTGCCAGCTCACCACCGGTTTGGGAGGCTACGTGGGAATATGGCTACACCTTC.

The chain joins TRBV9 to TRBJ1-5; 10 nucleotides agree with TRBD1. The germline CDR1 and CDR2 sequences are SGDLS and YYNGEE. CDR3 size: 19 residues. The V segment lost 0 bases and the J segment 3 bases; nucleotides outside the gene matches: 12. The CDR3 nucleotides read TGTGCCAGCAGCGTAGAGGGGGACAGGGGATGGGGGGACAATCAGCCCCAGCATTTT. Translating gives CASSVEGDRGWGDNQPQHF.

The chain couples TRBV6-5 to TRBJ2-7; D gene unclear. Trimming left V 5 bases short and J 2 bases short, with 13 bases between. The CDR3 spans 14 residues. CDR1 MNHEY and CDR2 SVGAGI come from the germline V gene. DNA for the CDR3: TGTGCCAGCAGTCCGACTTGGAATCCCTACGAGCAGTACTTC. Translated, it gives CASSPTWNPYEQYF.

In its sample, this clone was seen a few times. The V gene is TRBV10-3, the J gene TRBJ1-3, with 7 positions matching TRBD1. This CDR3 is 12 amino acids long. V lost 10 bases and J lost 2; bases outside the gene matches: 2. CDR1 is ENHRY and CDR2 is SYGVKD in the germline V gene. For the CDR3, the DNA is TGTGCCACCACAGGGGCTGGAAACACCATATATTTT. It yields the protein CATTGAGNTIYF.

The rearrangement links TRBV7-2 to TRBJ1-5; D is ambiguous. The CDR3 length is 13 residues. V was pared by 1 base and J by 4 bases, with 5 bases between. Germline values: CDR1 SGHTA, CDR2 FQGNSA. DNA for the CDR3: TGTGCCAGCAGCTTAGGGCGGAATCAGCCCCAGCATTTT. It is translated as CASSLGRNQPQHF.

This chain connects TRBV28 to TRBJ1-2, with 8 positions matching TRBD1. J was trimmed by 5 bases and V by 7 bases; bases with no gene match: 12. Germline assignment: CDR1 MDHEN and CDR2 SYDVKM. The CDR3 extends over 15 amino acids. CDR3 sequence reads: CASTHQGARGYGYTF. As DNA, the CDR3 is TGTGCCAGCACCCATCAGGGGGCGCGAGGGTATGGCTACACCTTC.

The chain uses TRBV30 and TRBJ1-4; D remains unclear. This CDR3 contains 13 residues. V was shortened by 1 base and J by 7 bases, with 10 bases between the two germline ends. Germline values: CDR1 GTSNPN, CDR2 SVGIG (reference sequence). The CDR3 here is CAWSDSLGEKLFF. CDR3 sequence (DNA): TGTGCCTGGAGTGACAGCCTCGGTGAAAAACTGTTTTTT.

This sequence joins TRBV19 and TRBJ2-7; weak D call: TRBD1 (5 bases). This CDR3 comprises 12 residues. Germline CDR1 reads LNHDA; CDR2 reads SQIVND (reference sequence). The V end was cut by 10 bases, the J end by 3 bases, with 13 bases between. The CDR3 region has the DNA TGTGCCACCGCTAAGGGGAACTACGAGCAGTACTTC. Encoded protein: CATAKGNYEQYF. The complete variable domain, with remaining parts taken from reference TRBV19 and TRBJ2-7, reads DGGITQSPKYLFRKEGQNVTLSCEQNLNHDAMYWYRQDPGQGLRLIYYSQIVNDFQKGDIAEGYSVSREKKESFPLTVTSAQKNPTAFYLCATAKGNYEQYFGPGTRLTVT.